Listed below are T cell receptor beta chains from one sample, sequenced in a study of STAT5B mutations in CD4+ large granular lymphocyte leukemia. Method: immunoSEQ multiplex PCR; TCRdb's copy keeps in-frame clones and lacks some. The sample consists of just over 40,000 clones, 75% to 85% of them appearing once. The sequenced material came from CD4+ T cells from blood buffy coats. These TCRs come from a human donor in good health. Both conserved end residues are part of each CDR3. A D gene is named only where the DNA matches it firmly.

>TRBD1|TRBJ2-3|TRBV25-1
CASRIAGTGGRDTQYF
>-|TRBJ1-5|TRBV4-1
CASSQDWGDSNQPQHF
>-|TRBJ1-1|TRBV4-1
CASSQGTTVNTEAFF
>TRBD2|TRBJ2-5|TRBV30
CAWSRPSGGRETQYF
>TRBD1|TRBJ2-1|TRBV30
CAQDRGFYNEQFF
>-|TRBJ2-2|TRBV9
CASSVAHANTGELFF
>-|TRBJ1-1|TRBV5-1
CASSLEVNTEAFF
>-|TRBJ2-7|TRBV2
CASSEVFGYEQYF
>-|TRBJ1-4|TRBV30
CAWTLTNEKLFF
>TRBD2|TRBJ2-1|TRBV4-2
CASSQARGGGDSYNEQFF
>-|TRBJ1-1|TRBV13
CASSSLGGLNTEAFF
>TRBD1|TRBJ1-2|TRBV5-6
CASSDRDSYGYTF
>-|TRBJ1-1|TRBV7-9
CASSLSLLPNTEAFF
>TRBD2|TRBJ2-7|TRBV7-9
CASSRTSGKSYHEQYF
>-|TRBJ2-5|TRBV5-1
CASSGGGGETQYF
>TRBD1|TRBJ2-1|TRBV25-1
CASSESDRGAYNEQFF
>-|TRBJ1-3|TRBV13
CASSLRVPAGGNTIYF
>-|TRBJ2-3|TRBV5-1
CASSSTAVPQYF
>TRBD2|TRBJ2-1|TRBV9
CASSPILGLVGGEQFF
>-|TRBJ1-5|TRBV5-1
CASSPRAGRGQFGQPQHF
>-|TRBJ1-3|TRBV19
CASSMTSGRRSGNTIYF
>TRBD1|TRBJ1-6|TRBV7-9
CASSFSGQFNSPLHF
>-|TRBJ2-3|TRBV6-6
CASTFLTVLTDTQYF
>-|TRBJ2-3|TRBV15
CATSRDFGDTQYF
>-|TRBJ2-7|TRBV30
CAWGAAYEQYF
>-|TRBJ2-6|TRBV7-6
CASSSGGGSSGANVLTF
>TRBD2|TRBJ2-7|TRBV7-3
CASSAGGSAYEQYF
>TRBD2|TRBJ2-1|TRBV7-2
CASRGLAGVTNEQFF
>TRBD1|TRBJ1-1|TRBV30
CAWSLGQGSTEAFF
>TRBD1|TRBJ1-1|TRBV5-6
CASSLGQGLKTEAFF
>TRBD2|TRBJ2-2|TRBV6-6
CASTTSGKGTGELFF
>-|TRBJ2-7|TRBV27
CASRWGPTGASYEQYF
>-|TRBJ1-1|TRBV6-6
CASSYRSMNTEAFF
>-|TRBJ2-7|TRBV6-6
CASSYWVQGYEQYF
>-|TRBJ1-4|TRBV11-2
CASQLSTNEKLFF
>-|TRBJ1-2|TRBV18
CASSPLEGGGYTF
>-|TRBJ1-1|TRBV4-1
CASSRPGTNTEAFF
>-|TRBJ1-3|TRBV19
CASGQISGNTIYF
>-|TRBJ1-3|TRBV7-9
CASSLAGPGNTIYF